This T cell receptor beta chain was found in a study of shared clonotypes between healthy human individuals. The CDR3 totals 14 residues. The V gene's germline CDR1 is SGHRS and CDR2 YFSETQ. V lost 2 bases and J lost 2, with 11 bases in between. TCRdb's copy holds only in-frame clones and misses some; the assay was immunoSEQ multiplex PCR. Counted here are about 2.1 million clones, about 93% occurring once; the ten biggest clones make up about 1.6%. Positively selected for CCR7, the CD45RO-negative cells used as naive CD8 cells excluded terminally differentiated effector memory CD45RA+ cells. The sequence was obtained from a man younger than 30 in good health. Some clones in this sample may be carry-over from other donors' samples. The J gene is TRBJ2-7, the V gene TRBV5-1; D remains ambiguous. The sequenced sample consisted of naive CD8+ T cells from PBMCs. The CDR3 is CASSFSAAAYEQYF. CDR3 coding DNA: TGCGCCAGCAGCTTCTCGGCAGCTGCCTACGAGCAGTACTTC. Supplemented by reference TRBV5-1 and TRBJ2-7, the full variable domain reads KAGVTQTPRYLIKTRGQQVTLSCSPISGHRSVSWYQQTPGQGLQFLFEYFSETQRNKGNFPGRFSGRQFSNSRSEMNVSTLELGDSALYLCASSFSAAAYEQYFGPGTRLTVT.